These 8 T cell receptor beta chains were all obtained from the same sample, sequenced in a study of cytomegalovirus exposure and HLA in healthy donors (dated by TCRdb to between 2016 and 2019). Libraries were constructed by the immunoSEQ multiplex PCR assay. A mixture of 60 forward primers for TCR Vbeta segments and 13 reverse primers for TCR Jbeta segments was used in the multiplex PCR. In its TCRdb copy, this immuneACCESS table keeps in-frame sequences only and misses some clones. Where compared with another copy, unresolved V genes explain less than half of these, and the others have no known cause. The sample table records 130,000 or so clones; 88% of these occur just once. The ten largest clones take up around 0.54% of the sample. Sequencing was done on a sample of PBMCs. Every receptor here comes from a middle-aged woman in good health and CMV-seronegative.

J is TRBJ2-3 and V is TRBV5-1; TRBD2 matches 7 bases. Germline V gene lookup returns CDR1 SGHRS and CDR2 YFSETQ. CDR3 length equals 14 residues. Unmatched junction bases numbered 4, after V lost 4 bases and J lost 2 bases. The CDR3 DNA is TGCGCCAGCAGCCCGGGGACTAACACAGATACGCAGTATTTT. The encoded protein is CASSPGTNTDTQYF.

V is TRBV27 and J is TRBJ2-5; D is possibly TRBD1 (7 bases). The CDR3 is 14 residues long. Germline loops: CDR1 MNHEY, CDR2 SMNVEV (reference sequence). V shed 6 bases and J shed 5 bases, with 16 bases lying between them. CDR3 amino acids: CASRETTGRETQYF. The CDR3 bases are TGTGCCAGCAGGGAGACGACAGGGAGGGAGACCCAGTACTTC.

The chain joins TRBV6-5 to TRBJ2-5; weak D call: TRBD1 (6 bases). The length of the CDR3 is 14 residues. V lost 5 bases, J lost 4 bases, and 14 bases lay in between. Germline V gene sequence: CDR1 MNHEY, CDR2 SVGAGI. This chain's CDR3 is CASSTRTVSETQYF. The CDR3 region has the DNA TGTGCCAGCAGTACGCGGACAGTTTCAGAGACCCAGTACTTC.

The chain is built from TRBV11-3 and TRBJ2-7, with D possibly being TRBD2 (5 bases). CDR1 and CDR2 from the germline V gene are SGHNT and YENEEA. The CDR3 contains 17 residues. V lost 1 base to trimming and J lost 2 bases, with 18 bases between them. CDR3 bases: TGTGCCAGCAGCTTAGTAGTCGGCTCGTCCGGGGCCTACGAGCAGTACTTC. It is translated as CASSLVVGSSGAYEQYF.

The chain carries TRBV5-1 and TRBJ2-1, with D uncertain. Germline CDR1 SGHRS, CDR2 YFSETQ. V lost 4 bases, J lost 0 bases, and 11 bases lay in between. The CDR3 runs 15 residues. The CDR3 protein is CASSLTSRSYNEQFF. The CDR3 DNA sequence: TGCGCCAGCAGCCTCACGAGCCGCTCCTACAATGAGCAGTTCTTC.

The V and J genes are TRBV5-1 and TRBJ2-1; 7 bases line up with TRBD2. Germline CDR1 SGHRS, CDR2 YFSETQ. The CDR3 sequence is 15 residues long. Trimming removed 7 bases from V and 6 bases from J; junction bases left unmatched: 13. As DNA, the CDR3 is TGCGCCAGCGCGGGAGTGGATATTGCTCGCAATGAGCAGTTCTTC. As protein: CASAGVDIARNEQFF.

The chain recombines TRBV11-2 with TRBJ1-2, with TRBD1 identical over 10 bases. The CDR3 spans 20 residues. The V and J ends lost 0 bases and 3 bases, in that order; junction bases with no gene match: 16. CDR1 is SGHAT and CDR2 is FQNNGV in the germline V gene. The CDR3 nucleotides are TGTGCCAGCAGCTTAGATGGGACAGGGGTAGTCCCAGCCTTTGACTATGGCTACACCTTC. This sequence encodes CASSLDGTGVVPAFDYGYTF.

The J gene is TRBJ2-3, the V gene TRBV5-4, with D possibly matching TRBD1 (5 bases). This CDR3 is built from 15 residues. Germline lookup yields CDR1 SGHNT and CDR2 YYREEE (reference sequence). The V end was cut by 4 bases, the J end by 2 bases, with 14 bases between. CDR3 sequence: CASSPLAGSTDTQYF. The DNA for the CDR3 is TGTGCCAGCAGCCCCTTAGCAGGGTCCACAGATACGCAGTATTTT.